These T cell receptor beta chains were read from a single sample in a study of early T cells in non-severe SARS-CoV-2 infection. TCRdb analysed the 5' RACE reads with MiXCR anew, one entry per CDR3 protein. The sample contains some 30,000 distinct CDR3 sequences, under 6.5% of which appear only once. The sample taken for sequencing was whole blood. The receptors shown here come from an adult who was a healthcare worker with PCR-confirmed SARS-CoV-2 infection or an uninfected control (not recorded which). The CDR3 runs from the conserved cysteine through the conserved F or W. A D gene is named only where the DNA matches it firmly. Rows give clone size only sometimes, using once, few, many, or a class for an expanded clone.

j_call v_call d_call clone_size cdr3_nt cdr3_aa
TRBJ2-1 TRBV2 TRBD2 many TGTGCCAGCAGTGTTGGGACTAGCCCGAGGTTGGATGAGCAGTTCTTC CASSVGTSPRLDEQFF
TRBJ1-2 TRBV6-6 . many TGTGCCAGCAGTTACTCGATAAAGTCGGATGGCTACACCTTC CASSYSIKSDGYTF
TRBJ1-4 TRBV12-3/TRBV12-4 . many TGTGCCAGCAGTTTAGCGAGGATGTATGGTAATGAAAAACTGTTTTTT CASSLARMYGNEKLFF
TRBJ2-1 TRBV2 TRBD2 few TGTGCCAGCAGTAGATTCGGACTAGCGGGAGGTCCAGACTCCTACAATGAGCAGTTCTTC CASSRFGLAGGPDSYNEQFF
TRBJ2-1 TRBV24-1 TRBD2 many TGTGCCACCAGTGGGATTCCGGGACTAGCGGACTCCTACAATGAGCAGTTCTTC CATSGIPGLADSYNEQFF
TRBJ2-7 TRBV25-1 TRBD1 many TGTGCCAGCAGTGAATGGACAGGGCGGGCCTACGAGCAGTACTTC CASSEWTGRAYEQYF
TRBJ2-5 TRBV19 . few TGTGCCAGTAGACGAGAAGAGACCCAGTACTTC CASRREETQYF
TRBJ2-3 TRBV29-1 TRBD2 many TGCAGCGTTGACCAGCGGGGGACAGATACGCAGTATTTT CSVDQRGTDTQYF
TRBJ2-3 TRBV7-7 TRBD1 many TGTGCTAGCAGCTTCTCGGACAGGGTGTCGGATACGCAGTATTTT CASSFSDRVSDTQYF
TRBJ2-7 TRBV21-1 . . TGTGCCAGCAGCAATCCGTTGACGGGGACCGTCTCCTACGAGCAGTACTTC CASSNPLTGTVSYEQYF
TRBJ2-1 TRBV4-1 TRBD2 many TGCGCCAGCAGCCAAGAGCTAGCGGGGAATGAGCAGTTCTTC CASSQELAGNEQFF
TRBJ2-4 TRBV19 TRBD2 . TGTGCCAGTACGCCTAGCGGGAGGCCACTTAAAAACATTCAGTACTTC CASTPSGRPLKNIQYF
TRBJ2-2 TRBV7-2 . many TGTGCCAGCAGAAAGACGGCAGAAGGCGGGGAGCTGTTTTTT CASRKTAEGGELFF
TRBJ2-5 TRBV20-1 . many TGCAGTGCTAGACCGCCGGGGCTTCAAGAGACCCAGTACTTC CSARPPGLQETQYF
TRBJ2-5 TRBV5-1 . . TGCGCCAGCTACGAGGGTACAGCACAAGAGACCCAGTACTTC CASYEGTAQETQYF
TRBJ1-2 TRBV3-1 . many TGTGCCAGCAGCCAAGAGGGGGACCTGGTGGACTATGGCTACACCTTC CASSQEGDLVDYGYTF
TRBJ2-6 TRBV6-2/TRBV6-3 TRBD1 many TGTGCCAGCAGTCGGACAGGAGGAGCTGGGGCCAACGTCCTGACTTTC CASSRTGGAGANVLTF
TRBJ1-5 TRBV12-3/TRBV12-4 . many TGTGCCAGCACCCAACCCCACCAGATACTAAGCAATCAGCCCCAGCATTTT CASTQPHQILSNQPQHF
TRBJ2-7 TRBV7-3 . many TGTGCCAGCAGCTTAGGAAGGGGTAGCGAGCAGTACTTC CASSLGRGSEQYF
TRBJ1-5 TRBV20-1 . many TGCAGTGCCCCCCCGGGTCTGAATCAGCCCCAGCATTTT CSAPPGLNQPQHF
TRBJ2-1 TRBV20-1 TRBD2 medium-sized TGCAGTGCGCCGGGACTAGCGGAAGGGGGGCAGTTCTTC CSAPGLAEGGQFF
TRBJ2-7 TRBV7-6 TRBD1 many TGTGCCAGCAGCGTCAACAGGGGGAGCTCCTACGAGCAGTACTTC CASSVNRGSSYEQYF
TRBJ2-1 TRBV5-1 . many TGCGCCAGCAGCTTGGATAGCGGTCGCTACAATGAGCAGTTCTTC CASSLDSGRYNEQFF
TRBJ2-1 TRBV29-1 TRBD2 many TGCAGCGTTGATGGCGGGGGGAGCAATGAGCAGTTCTTC CSVDGGGSNEQFF
TRBJ2-1 TRBV9 . many TGTGCCAGCAGCCCCGACCAGTACTCCTACAATGAGCAGTTCTTC CASSPDQYSYNEQFF
TRBJ2-1 TRBV15 . many TGTGCCACCAGCAGAGAGGAGGGTAGCTCCTACAATGAGCAGTTCTTC CATSREEGSSYNEQFF
TRBJ2-7 TRBV10-2 TRBD2 many TGCGCCAGCAGTAAGGGACTAGCGGGATCCTACGAGCAGTACTTC CASSKGLAGSYEQYF
TRBJ2-1 TRBV21-1 . many TGTGCCAGCAGCAAAAGCATCCTCCGGGATTTCGGCTCCTACAATGAGCAGTTCTTC CASSKSILRDFGSYNEQFF
TRBJ1-5 TRBV2 . few TGTGCCAGCAGTGTAGGGGGGGGCCACCAGCCCCAGCATTTT CASSVGGGHQPQHF
TRBJ1-3 TRBV18 . . TGTGCCAGCTCACCACCGTCCCAGGATGGAAACACCATATATTTT CASSPPSQDGNTIYF
TRBJ2-2 TRBV29-1 . many TGCAGCGTTGATTTGGCCTATCGGACCGGGGAGCTGTTTTTT CSVDLAYRTGELFF
TRBJ1-4 TRBV29-1 . few TGCAGCGTTGTAGCAGCAACTAATGAAAAACTGTTTTTT CSVVAATNEKLFF
TRBJ2-5 TRBV7-9 . . TGTGCCAGCAGCCCTGGATCCCTTTACCAAGAGACCCAGTACTTC CASSPGSLYQETQYF
TRBJ1-5 TRBV7-2 TRBD1 many TGTGCCAGCAGCCTGGACAGGGGGATAACAACACAGCCCCAGCATTTT CASSLDRGITTQPQHF
TRBJ1-2 TRBV11-3 . many TGTGCCAGCAGCTTTCGGGACGGCTTCCGATTCACCTTC CASSFRDGFRFTF
TRBJ2-2 TRBV10-1 TRBD2 many TGCGCCAGCAGTGGGGGAGTGAATACTAGCGAAAAAACCGGGGAGCTGTTTTTT CASSGGVNTSEKTGELFF